Below are 12 T cell receptor beta chains sequenced from a single sample in a study of blood T cell repertoires in COVID-19. The repertoire was sequenced with immunoSEQ multiplex PCR; TCRdb's copy has only in-frame clones and lacks some. The data contain around 200,000 clones, under 90% of them singletons. The sample was peripheral blood. The source is a man aged 25-45 years with active or convalescent COVID-19.

The CDR3 loop reads CAISDGRGYEQYF. The CDR3 DNA reads TGTGCCATCAGTGATGGAAGGGGCTACGAGCAGTACTTC. The rearrangement uses TRBV10-3 and TRBJ2-7; D might be TRBD1 (5 bases). This CDR3 contains 13 residues. V was cut by 3 bases and J by 3 bases, with 9 bases left in between. Per germline, CDR1 ENHRY and CDR2 SYGVKD.

DNA of the CDR3: TGTGCCAGCAGTGAAGGGCGGCGGGAGGGTTTCTTT. It yields the protein CASSEGRREGFF. This chain uses TRBV6-1 with TRBJ1-1; D is unclear. V was clipped by 1 base and J by 13 bases, with 13 bases between them. Germline lookup yields CDR1 MNHNS and CDR2 SASEGT. CDR3 length: 12 amino acids.

V is TRBV15 and J is TRBJ2-2; 7 bases map to TRBD1. Germline lookup yields CDR1 LNHNV and CDR2 YYDKDF (reference sequence). Trimming at V came to 3 bases and at J to 3 bases, leaving 4 bases not matched to a gene. The CDR3 is 15 amino acids. CDR3 region: CATSRTGWDTGELFF. CDR3 nucleotides: TGTGCCACCAGCAGGACAGGGTGGGACACCGGGGAGCTGTTTTTT.

The chain recombines TRBV28 with TRBJ1-4; D unclear. Trimming stripped 3 bases from V and 8 bases from J, with 13 bases between. Per the germline V gene, CDR1 is MDHEN and CDR2 is SYDVKM. This CDR3 is 14 amino acids long. In nucleotides, the CDR3 is TGTGCCAGCAGTTTTGGACGGGGTAGGGAAAAACTGTTTTTT. It translates to CASSFGRGREKLFF.

The chain carries TRBV2 and TRBJ2-5; possibly TRBD2 for D (8 bases). In germline, CDR1 is SNHLY, CDR2 FYNNEI. The V end was cut by 6 bases, the J end by 3 bases, with 14 bases between. CDR3 length equals 14 residues. The CDR3 region has the DNA TGTGCCAGCAGCCGACAGGGACTAGAAGAGACCCAGTACTTC. It is translated as CASSRQGLEETQYF.

The CDR3 reads CAGAGGLETQYF. The CDR3 bases are TGTGCCGGGGCTGGCGGGCTAGAGACCCAGTACTTC. The genes are TRBV30 and TRBJ2-5; the D gene could be TRBD1 or TRBD2 (5 bases each). The CDR3 is 12 residues long. CDR1 and CDR2 from the germline V gene are GTSNPN and SVGIG (reference sequence). V was shortened by 8 bases and J by 4 bases, with 14 bases between the two germline ends.

This clone was counted once. The V gene is TRBV2, the J gene TRBJ1-1; 10 bases line up with TRBD1. CDR1 SNHLY and CDR2 FYNNEI come from the germline V gene. The CDR3 loop spans 14 amino acids. Trimming at V came to 6 bases and at J to 2 bases, leaving 3 bases not matched to a gene. The CDR3 protein is CASRLTGGNTEAFF. As DNA, the CDR3 is TGTGCCAGCAGATTGACAGGGGGCAACACTGAAGCTTTCTTT. The full variable domain, in which reference TRBV2 and TRBJ1-1 provide the parts outside the CDR3, is EPEVTQTPSHQVTQMGQEVILRCVPISNHLYFYWYRQILGQKVEFLVSFYNNEISEKSEIFDDQFSVERPDGSNFTLKIRSTKLEDSAMYFCASRLTGGNTEAFFGQGTRLTVV.

The chain carries TRBV3-1 (or the pseudogene TRBV3-2) and TRBJ1-2; D call uncertain. The CDR3 loop spans 14 amino acids. CDR1 LGHDT and CDR2 YNNKEL come from the germline V gene (reference sequence). V lost 4 bases and J lost 0, with 9 bases in between. This CDR3 is CASSPRNANYGYTF. The CDR3 region has the DNA TGTGCCAGCAGCCCGCGCAACGCTAACTATGGCTACACCTTC.

V is TRBV6-1 and J is TRBJ1-5, with a possible D match to TRBD1 (6 bases). There are 16 residues in the CDR3. Germline lookup yields CDR1 MNHNS and CDR2 SASEGT. V was pared by 3 bases and J by 5 bases, with 17 bases between. CDR3: CASSDTLQGVYQPQHF. In DNA, the CDR3 is TGTGCCAGCAGTGATACGCTACAGGGAGTTTATCAGCCCCAGCATTTT.

J is TRBJ1-4 and V is TRBV5-1; no reliable D call. The CDR3 length is 14 residues. V lost 1 base and J lost 0, with 4 bases in between. Germline CDR1 and CDR2: SGHRS and YFSETQ. The CDR3 DNA reads TGCGCCAGCAGCTTGACAACAACTAATGAAAAACTGTTTTTT. Translated: CASSLTTTNEKLFF.

V and J are TRBV5-1 and TRBJ1-6; D is possibly TRBD1 (6 bases). V lost 0 bases to trimming and J lost 10 bases, with 14 bases between them. The CDR3 is 15 amino acids. Germline-derived CDR1 and CDR2 are SGHRS and YFSETQ. CDR3 sequence: CASSLVAAGVSPLHF. DNA for the CDR3: TGCGCCAGCAGCTTGGTCGCGGCAGGGGTATCACCCCTCCACTTT.

The chain carries TRBV14 and TRBJ1-4, with D possibly being TRBD1 (5 bases). Trimming took 8 bases from V and 4 from J, leaving 14 bases between them. The CDR3 has 14 residues. Germline values: CDR1 SGHDN, CDR2 FVKESK. CDR3 DNA: TGTGCCAGCGGAAGGGGAGGATTTAATGAAAAACTGTTTTTT. This translates into CASGRGGFNEKLFF.